The clone carrying this T cell receptor beta chain was seen only once. This specimen comes from a study of shared clonotypes between healthy human individuals. TCRdb keeps only in-frame clones here, not all; method: immunoSEQ multiplex PCR. The data hold millions of clones, with around 95% observed a single time. Sequenced material: naive CD4+ T cells sorted from blood. Specified subset: CD45RA+ positively selected. The sequence was collected from a man between 18 and 35 years old in good health.

CDR3 loop: CASSDVSGGAADTQYF. For the CDR3, the DNA is TGTGCCAGCAGTGACGTCAGCGGGGGGGCAGCAGATACGCAGTATTTT. The chain has TRBV25-1 and TRBJ2-3; 10 bases map to TRBD2. Looked up from germline, CDR1 is MGHDK and CDR2 is SYGVNS. V lost 3 bases, J lost 4 bases, and 7 bases stayed unmatched. This CDR3 region has 16 residues.